The 29 T cell receptor beta chains reported below all come from one sample, sequenced in a study of blood T cell repertoires in COVID-19. TCRdb's copy holds only in-frame clones and misses some; the assay was immunoSEQ multiplex PCR. Of 220,000 or so clones in the sample, 70% to 90% were seen once. Material: peripheral blood. These receptors all come from a woman aged 45 to 65 with COVID-19, enrolled during active disease.

This clone was seen just once. The V gene is TRBV24-1, the J gene TRBJ1-5; tentatively, D is TRBD1 (6 bases). Trimming shortened V by 3 bases and J by 7 bases, and 12 bases separated the two germline ends. The CDR3 is made up of 14 amino acids. Germline V gene sequence: CDR1 KGHDR, CDR2 SFDVKD. CDR3 loop: CATSDPTGNQPQHF. DNA for the CDR3: TGTGCCACCAGTGATCCTACAGGGAACCAGCCCCAGCATTTT.

The chain joins TRBV19 to TRBJ2-1; tentative D call: TRBD2 (6 bases). This CDR3 is 14 amino acids long. V was clipped by 6 bases and J by 2 bases, with 11 bases between them. Germline CDR1 and CDR2: LNHDA and SQIVND (reference sequence). The DNA for the CDR3 is TGTGCCAGTAGCCACGGGGGAGCCTACAATGAGCAGTTCTTC. Amino acid sequence: CASSHGGAYNEQFF.

This clone is a singleton in its sample. This chain joins TRBV4-2 and TRBJ2-3, with TRBD2 matching over 13 bases. This CDR3 spans 18 amino acids. The junction had 6 bases not matched to a gene; V was cut back by 0 bases and J by 3 bases. The germline CDR1 and CDR2 sequences are LGHNA and YNFKEQ. CDR3 sequence reads: CASSQELGLAGVTDTQYF. The DNA for the CDR3 is TGTGCCAGCAGCCAAGAATTAGGACTAGCGGGGGTAACAGATACGCAGTATTTT.

The chain combines TRBV19 with TRBJ2-1; the match to TRBD2 covers 11 bases. This CDR3 comprises 16 residues. Germline-derived CDR1 and CDR2 are LNHDA and SQIVND (reference sequence). Unmatched junction bases numbered 4, after V lost 5 bases and J lost 1 base. Here the CDR3 reads CASSLSSGGSYNEQFF. The CDR3, as DNA: TGTGCCAGTAGTCTCTCTAGCGGGGGGTCCTACAATGAGCAGTTCTTC.

The chain carries TRBV4-2 and TRBJ1-2, with unresolved D. Trimming shortened V by 3 bases and J by 6 bases, and 14 bases separated the two germline ends. The V gene's germline CDR1 is LGHNA and CDR2 YNFKEQ. The CDR3 totals 14 residues. The CDR3 DNA sequence: TGTGCCAGCAGCCAGTCCAGGCGGGGAGATGGCTACACCTTC. Its protein is CASSQSRRGDGYTF.

The rearrangement links TRBV5-1 to TRBJ1-3; 10 bases fit TRBD1. This CDR3 has 18 amino acids. The trim removed 3 bases at V and 6 bases at J, leaving 15 bases unmatched. Germline V CDR1 and CDR2: SGHRS, YFSETQ. CDR3 loop: CASSSVPTGTGASNTIYF. CDR3 DNA: TGCGCCAGCAGCTCAGTCCCCACCGGGACAGGGGCGTCAAACACCATATATTTT.

This clone has just one count. The chain employs TRBV2 and TRBJ2-3; 9 bases agree with TRBD2. V lost 5 bases, J lost 6 bases, and 12 bases stayed unmatched. The V gene's germline CDR1 is SNHLY and CDR2 FYNNEI. CDR3 size: 16 residues. The CDR3 DNA sequence: TGTGCCAGCAGTTCGGTTCTAGCGGGGATGGCGGATACGCAGTATTTT. Its protein is CASSSVLAGMADTQYF. The full variable domain, completed using reference TRBV2 and TRBJ2-3, is EPEVTQTPSHQVTQMGQEVILRCVPISNHLYFYWYRQILGQKVEFLVSFYNNEISEKSEIFDDQFSVERPDGSNFTLKIRSTKLEDSAMYFCASSSVLAGMADTQYFGPGTRLTVL.

The sample holds one count of this clone. CDR3 region: CASSFTGRTDTQYF. The CDR3 DNA sequence: TGTGCCAGCAGCTTCACAGGGAGAACAGATACGCAGTATTTT. V usage is TRBV5-5 and J usage is TRBJ2-3, with TRBD1 as a possible D gene (6 bases). The CDR3 extends over 14 amino acids. Per germline, CDR1 SGHKS and CDR2 YYEKEE (reference sequence). With 2 bases removed from V and 3 bases from J, the gap between germline ends came to 10 bases.

This chain uses TRBV28 with TRBJ1-1; a weak D match, TRBD1 (5 bases). CDR1 and CDR2 from the germline V gene are MDHEN and SYDVKM. V shed 4 bases and J shed 0 bases, with 15 bases lying between them. The CDR3 is made up of 16 amino acids. The CDR3 DNA sequence: TGTGCCAGCAGTTCTAAATACAGGCGTCTGAACACTGAAGCTTTCTTT. The encoded protein is CASSSKYRRLNTEAFF.

V and J are TRBV6-6 and TRBJ2-3; the match to TRBD2 covers 8 bases. The germline V gene has CDR1 MNHNY and CDR2 SVGAGI (reference sequence). The V segment lost 6 bases and the J segment 0 bases; nucleotides outside the gene matches: 8. The CDR3 has 16 residues. The CDR3 sequence: CASRPNSGISTDTQYF. The CDR3 DNA follows: TGTGCCAGCAGACCCAATAGCGGGATAAGCACAGATACGCAGTATTTT.

The CDR3 protein is CASSNSGGPDTDTQYF. The CDR3 bases are TGTGCCAGCAGCAACAGCGGGGGGCCGGACACAGATACGCAGTATTTT. The chain is built from TRBV6-6 and TRBJ2-3; 9 nucleotides match TRBD2. Per germline, CDR1 MNHNY and CDR2 SVGAGI (reference sequence). The CDR3 consists of 16 residues. V shed 6 bases and J 2 bases; nucleotides not matched to a gene: 9.

The V gene is TRBV11-2, the J gene TRBJ2-5, with 7 nucleotides matching TRBD2. J lost 5 bases, V lost 0 bases, and 6 bases had no gene match. In germline, CDR1 is SGHAT, CDR2 FQNNGV. The CDR3 covers 15 residues. CDR3 loop: CASSLDWTRPETQYF. DNA of the CDR3: TGTGCCAGCAGCTTAGATTGGACTAGACCGGAGACCCAGTACTTC.

The chain is built from TRBV9 and TRBJ2-3, with D uncertain. Germline assignment: CDR1 SGDLS and CDR2 YYNGEE. The CDR3 is made up of 14 amino acids. V was clipped by 4 bases and J by 6 bases, with 15 bases between them. CDR3 region: CASSPRGSPDTQYF. Here the CDR3 DNA reads TGTGCCAGCAGCCCCCGAGGTTCGCCGGATACGCAGTATTTT.

V usage is TRBV6-6 and J usage is TRBJ1-5; a weak D match, TRBD1 (5 bases). The germline V and J ends were trimmed by 2 bases and 5 bases, with 13 bases remaining between them. This CDR3 is built from 15 residues. The germline V gene encodes CDR1 MNHNY and CDR2 SVGAGI (reference sequence). The CDR3 reads CASSYPAGGHQPQHF. Written as DNA, the CDR3 is TGTGCCAGCAGTTACCCCGCGGGGGGTCATCAGCCCCAGCATTTT.

This clone occurred once. The chain employs TRBV5-1 and TRBJ2-3; 15 nucleotides align to TRBD2. The CDR3 extends over 18 amino acids. Germline V gene data show CDR1 as SGHRS and CDR2 as YFSETQ. The V segment lost 4 bases and the J segment 0 bases; nucleotides outside the gene matches: 6. CDR3 DNA sequence: TGCGCCAGCAGCACGGGACTAGCGGGGGGCACTAGCACAGATACGCAGTATTTT. Protein sequence: CASSTGLAGGTSTDTQYF.

V gene TRBV19 combines with J gene TRBJ1-4; D ambiguous. Per germline, CDR1 LNHDA and CDR2 SQIVND (reference sequence). Trimming took off 5 bases at V and 7 bases at J, with 11 bases between the two ends. The CDR3 contains 13 residues. The CDR3 reads CASSYTSGEKLFF. The CDR3 DNA sequence: TGTGCCAGTAGTTACACGTCGGGTGAAAAACTGTTTTTT.

V usage is TRBV15 and J usage is TRBJ1-5; D uncertain. Germline CDR1 and CDR2: LNHNV and YYDKDF (reference sequence). The germline V and J ends were trimmed by 2 bases and 3 bases, with 8 bases remaining between them. The CDR3 sequence is 14 residues long. The chain's CDR3 is CATSRTGINQPQHF. CDR3 DNA: TGTGCCACCAGCAGAACGGGAATCAATCAGCCCCAGCATTTT.

The chain recombines TRBV7-2 with TRBJ2-2, with D possibly matching TRBD2 (5 bases). V lost 1 base and J lost 2, with 8 bases in between. Germline CDR1 and CDR2: SGHTA and FQGNSA. CDR3 length: 15 residues. The CDR3 DNA sequence: TGTGCCAGCAGCTTAGTTCGGGGTAACACCGGGGAGCTGTTTTTT. It is translated as CASSLVRGNTGELFF. The full variable domain, rest sourced from reference TRBV7-2 and TRBJ2-2, is GAGVSQSPSNKVTEKGKDVELRCDPISGHTALYWYRQSLGQGLEFLIYFQGNSAPDKSGLPSDRFSAERTGGSVSTLTIQRTQQEDSAVYLCASSLVRGNTGELFFGEGSRLTVL.

The chain recombines TRBV18 with TRBJ1-6; tentatively, D is TRBD1 (5 bases). Trimming stripped 5 bases from V and 9 bases from J, with 14 bases between. This CDR3 is 14 amino acids long. CDR1 is KGHSH, CDR2 LQKENI, per germline. This CDR3 reads CASSSLGDSSPLHF. CDR3 DNA: TGTGCCAGCTCATCGTTAGGGGATAGTTCACCCCTCCACTTT.

The chain uses TRBV16 and TRBJ1-2; 8 nucleotides agree with TRBD1. The V gene's germline CDR1 is KGHSY and CDR2 FQNENV. CDR3 length: 15 amino acids. V was pared by 3 bases and J by 6 bases, with 9 bases of the junction left unmatched. The CDR3 DNA reads TGTGCCAGCAGCCAGCCCGACGACAGGGGCAATGGCTACACCTTC. As protein: CASSQPDDRGNGYTF.

The rearrangement links TRBV10-3 to TRBJ2-2; 9 nucleotides align to TRBD2. CDR1 and CDR2 from the germline V gene are ENHRY and SYGVKD. The CDR3 runs to 21 residues. J was trimmed by 1 base and V by 0 bases; bases with no gene match: 15. The CDR3 coding sequence is TGTGCCATCAGTGAGTCGCCCCCTCCAGCGGGGGGCTTATTGAACACCGGGGAGCTGTTTTTT. It specifies CAISESPPPAGGLLNTGELFF.

DNA for the CDR3: TGTGCCAGCAGCTCCTCGAGCTCCTACGAGCAGTACTTC. Translated, it gives CASSSSSSYEQYF. V usage is TRBV7-2 and J usage is TRBJ2-7; D unresolved. Germline V lookup: CDR1 SGHTA, CDR2 FQGNSA. CDR3 size: 13 residues. Trimming pared 4 bases from V and 0 bases from J, leaving 7 bases between.

The chain recombines TRBV2 with TRBJ2-2; 10 bases align to TRBD1. CDR3 size: 15 residues. Germline V lookup: CDR1 SNHLY, CDR2 FYNNEI. The trim removed 4 bases at V and 7 bases at J, leaving 6 bases unmatched. In nucleotides, the CDR3 is TGTGCCAGCAGTGGAGACAGGGGGCTCCACGGGGAGCTGTTTTTT. This gives the protein CASSGDRGLHGELFF.

The genes are TRBV5-6 and TRBJ2-2; TRBD2 matches 11 bases. The V gene end was trimmed by 5 bases and the J gene end by 3 bases; junction bases not matched to a gene: 3. CDR3 length equals 15 residues. Germline-derived CDR1 and CDR2 are SGHDT and YYEEEE. The CDR3 region has the DNA TGTGCCAGCAGTCAACTAGCGGGGGACACCGGGGAGCTGTTTTTT. This encodes CASSQLAGDTGELFF.

The V gene is TRBV24-1, the J gene TRBJ2-2, with 8 bases matching TRBD1. CDR3 size: 14 residues. Trimming cost V 4 bases and J 6 bases; bases outside gene matches: 3. Germline V lookup: CDR1 KGHDR, CDR2 SFDVKD. The CDR3 DNA reads TGTGCCACCAGTGAGTCACAGGGGGCCGGGGAGCTGTTTTTT. Encoded protein: CATSESQGAGELFF.

The chain recombines TRBV7-2 with TRBJ2-3; 9 nucleotides agree with TRBD2. J was trimmed by 5 bases and V by 5 bases; bases with no gene match: 5. The CDR3 loop spans 14 amino acids. CDR1 SGHTA and CDR2 FQGNSA come from the germline V gene. In nucleotides, the CDR3 is TGTGCCAGCAGCCTTAGCGGGGGTCGAGATACGCAGTATTTT. The encoded protein is CASSLSGGRDTQYF.

The chain employs TRBV7-9 and TRBJ1-6; D unclear. The CDR3 has 16 residues. CDR1 and CDR2 (germline): SEHNR, FQNEAQ (reference sequence). V lost 4 bases to trimming and J lost 3 bases, with 13 bases between them. Here the CDR3 DNA reads TGTGCCAGCAGCTCCTACGATCTCCTCTATAATTCACCCCTCCACTTT. Amino acid sequence: CASSSYDLLYNSPLHF.

V is TRBV7-2 and J is TRBJ1-5; maybe TRBD1 (6 bases). The V and J ends lost 5 bases and 2 bases respectively, with 13 bases between them. From germline, CDR1 is SGHTA and CDR2 FQGNSA. This CDR3 has 15 amino acids. CDR3 loop: CASSIVTGGNQPQHF. DNA of the CDR3: TGTGCCAGCAGCATTGTGACAGGCGGCAATCAGCCCCAGCATTTT.

The CDR3 protein is CASRPPGQGSYEQYF. CDR3 DNA: TGCGCCAGCAGGCCGCCGGGACAGGGGTCCTACGAGCAGTACTTC. The rearrangement links TRBV5-1 to TRBJ2-7; TRBD1 matches 10 bases. The CDR3 consists of 15 residues. Looked up from germline, CDR1 is SGHRS and CDR2 is YFSETQ. Unmatched junction bases numbered 6, after V lost 5 bases and J lost 1 base.